Listed below are T cell receptor beta chains from one sample, sequenced in a study of blood T cell repertoires in COVID-19. TCRdb's copy holds only in-frame clones and misses some; the assay was immunoSEQ multiplex PCR. The profile covers about 160,000 clones, with about 93% appearing a single time and 3.5% to 5% taken by the ten largest. Sequenced: peripheral blood. The receptors stem from a woman in her forties or fifties with acute or convalescent COVID-19. Both conserved end residues are part of each CDR3. Each record gives: J gene, V gene, clone size, D gene, CDR3 DNA, CDR3 protein. A D gene is named only where the DNA matches it firmly. The size of a clone is reported for some rows only, either as once, few or many, or as a class for expanded clones.

TRBJ2-1	TRBV7-9	-	-	TGTGCCAGCAGCTTCACTAGCCGGCGTTACAATGAGCAGTTCTTC	CASSFTSRRYNEQFF
TRBJ1-1	TRBV19	-	-	TGTGCCAGTAGTACGACAGGGAACACTGAAGCTTTCTTT	CASSTTGNTEAFF
TRBJ2-7	TRBV11-2	-	TRBD1	TGTGCCAGCAGCTCGCCGGACAGGGGGCTCTACGAGCAGTACTTC	CASSSPDRGLYEQYF
TRBJ2-5	TRBV11-2	-	-	TGTGCCAGCAGCTTAGAAGCGCACGAGACCCAGTACTTC	CASSLEAHETQYF
TRBJ1-2	TRBV7-2	-	-	TGTGCCAGCACCCAGGAACTCATCCACGGCTACACCTTC	CASTQELIHGYTF
TRBJ1-2	TRBV28	-	TRBD1	TGTGCCAGCCACGGGACAGAATTCTATGGCTACACCTTC	CASHGTEFYGYTF
TRBJ1-3	TRBV5-5	once	TRBD1	TGTGCCAGCAGCTCGCCGGGACAGGGGGTCTCTGGAAACACCATATATTTT	CASSSPGQGVSGNTIYF
TRBJ1-4	TRBV7-9	-	-	TGTGCCAGCAGCTTAGACAGGGTCAATGAAAAACTGTTTTTT	CASSLDRVNEKLFF
TRBJ2-1	TRBV11-2	-	TRBD2	TGTGCCAGCAGCTTAGATGCGGGCCTAGCGGGATTCTACAATGAGCAGTTCTTC	CASSLDAGLAGFYNEQFF
TRBJ1-1	TRBV12-3/TRBV12-4	-	-	TGTGCCAGCAGTTTAAGACATGCTGAAGCTTTCTTT	CASSLRHAEAFF
TRBJ1-3	TRBV12-5	-	-	TGTGCTAGTGCCTTAGATGGAAACACCATATATTTT	CASALDGNTIYF
TRBJ2-1	TRBV7-2	-	TRBD2	TGTGCCAGCAGCTTCCGGACTAGCGGGTACAATGAGCAGTTCTTC	CASSFRTSGYNEQFF
TRBJ2-7	TRBV5-6	-	-	TGTGCCAGCAGCTACAGGGAGAGCTACGAGCAGTACTTC	CASSYRESYEQYF
TRBJ1-1	TRBV2	-	TRBD1	TGTGCCAGCAGTGGCAGGGGGCCGGCTTTCTTT	CASSGRGPAFF
TRBJ2-7	TRBV2	-	-	TGTGCCAGCAGTGCGATAGGGAGAGGCTACGAGCAGTACTTC	CASSAIGRGYEQYF
TRBJ1-2	TRBV6-5	-	TRBD1	TGTGCCAGCAGGGGAACAGGGGGCGCCTATGGCTACACCTTC	CASRGTGGAYGYTF
TRBJ1-6	TRBV6-5	-	TRBD1	TGTGCCAGCAGCCAGACGAGGGGGCTTAGTTCACCCCTCCACTTT	CASSQTRGLSSPLHF
TRBJ2-6	TRBV11-2	-	TRBD1	TGTGCCAGCAGCCCGCAGGGGGCGTCTGGGGCCAACGTCCTGACTTTC	CASSPQGASGANVLTF
TRBJ1-6	TRBV12-3/TRBV12-4	once	-	TGTGCCAGCAGTTTAGCCCCAAATTCACCCCTCCACTTT	CASSLAPNSPLHF
TRBJ1-2	TRBV15	-	TRBD1	TGTGCCACCAGCAGAGCGGCAGGGGGCCGAACCTATGGCTACACCTTC	CATSRAAGGRTYGYTF
TRBJ1-2	TRBV7-9	-	-	TGTGCCAGCAGCCCCGGGGGGATCTATGACTACACCTTC	CASSPGGIYDYTF
TRBJ1-6	TRBV5-6	-	-	TGTGCCAGCAGCTTGGCCACGGCGGGCAATTCACCCCTCCACTTT	CASSLATAGNSPLHF
TRBJ1-2	TRBV29-1	-	TRBD1	TGCAGCGTTGATTTGGGACAGGGCCCCTATGGCTACACCTTC	CSVDLGQGPYGYTF
TRBJ2-7	TRBV6-5	-	TRBD1	TGTGCCAGCAGGACGACAGGGGGCTCCTACGAGCAGTACTTC	CASRTTGGSYEQYF
TRBJ1-1	TRBV14	-	TRBD1	TGTGCCAGCAGCCAAGAAGGAGCAGGGGGAATCATGAACACTGAAGCTTTCTTT	CASSQEGAGGIMNTEAFF
TRBJ1-2	TRBV13	-	-	TGTGCCAGCAGCTTACAGGGAGGGGGCTACACCTTC	CASSLQGGGYTF
TRBJ2-1	TRBV27	-	-	TGTGCCAGCAGTTTAAACCAGGGAGGATCCTACAATGAGCAGTTCTTC	CASSLNQGGSYNEQFF
TRBJ1-2	TRBV24-1	few	-	TGTGCCACCAGTGATTTGAACAGCAACTATGGCTACACCTTC	CATSDLNSNYGYTF
TRBJ2-3	TRBV7-2	-	-	TGTGCCAGCAGCTTAATTGGCTCTAGCACAGATACGCAGTATTTT	CASSLIGSSTDTQYF
TRBJ1-2	TRBV12-3/TRBV12-4	-	TRBD1	TGTGCCAGCATTAGGGACAGCGGAGGGTACACCTTC	CASIRDSGGYTF
TRBJ2-7	TRBV5-1	-	-	TGCGCCAGCAGCTTGGGCAGGGAATTGTACGAGCAGTACTTC	CASSLGRELYEQYF
TRBJ2-3	TRBV5-1	-	-	TGCGCCAGCAGCTTCCGGGCAGATACGCAGTATTTT	CASSFRADTQYF
TRBJ1-6	TRBV10-2	-	-	TGCGCCAGCAGCTTAGAGCCGCGGGGAGATTCACCCCTCCACTTT	CASSLEPRGDSPLHF
TRBJ1-3	TRBV15	once	TRBD1	TGTGCCACCAGCAGAGATCGGACAGGGGCCCGCTCTGGAAACACCATATATTTT	CATSRDRTGARSGNTIYF
TRBJ1-1	TRBV18	-	-	TGTGCCAGCTCACCAGCGGGGGAGAGCACTGAAGCTTTCTTT	CASSPAGESTEAFF
TRBJ1-1	TRBV24-1	-	-	TGTGCCACCAGTGATTTGGTGCCGACGAGTAAGGGGATAAACACTGAAGCTTTCTTT	CATSDLVPTSKGINTEAFF
TRBJ2-7	TRBV4-3	once	-	TGCGCCAGCAGCCCCGCGGGAAACTCCTACGAGCAGTACTTC	CASSPAGNSYEQYF
TRBJ2-6	TRBV5-1	once	-	TGCGCCAGCAGCTTGGCCAGGGCTGGGGCCAACGTCCTGACTTTC	CASSLARAGANVLTF
TRBJ1-2	TRBV30	once	-	TGTGCCTGGGACCCCCAGGGTACTAACTATGGCTACACCTTC	CAWDPQGTNYGYTF
TRBJ2-7	TRBV27	once	-	TGTGCCAGCAGTCCCATGATCCGAGTCGATATTTACGAGCAGTACTTC	CASSPMIRVDIYEQYF
TRBJ2-5	TRBV7-3	-	-	TGTGCCAGCAGCCCGTACGGGGAAGAGACCCAGTACTTC	CASSPYGEETQYF
TRBJ1-2	TRBV6-5	-	-	TGTGCCTCACCCGGGATGAACTATGGCTACACCTTC	CASPGMNYGYTF
TRBJ1-1	TRBV20-1	-	-	TGCAGTGCTAGTCCGGGGGGGGGCGACATGAACACTGAAGCTTTCTTT	CSASPGGGDMNTEAFF
TRBJ1-6	TRBV5-1	-	-	TGCGCCAGCATGGGAGATAATTCACCCCTCCACTTT	CASMGDNSPLHF
TRBJ2-7	TRBV28	-	TRBD1	TGTGCCAGCAGTCGACATCAGGGGGCCTACGAGCAGTACTTC	CASSRHQGAYEQYF
TRBJ2-7	TRBV6-1	-	TRBD1	TGTGCCAGCAGTGAACCAACGGGGACAGGGCAGTACGAGCAGTACTTC	CASSEPTGTGQYEQYF
TRBJ1-1	TRBV19	-	-	TGTGCCAGTAGTATAGATACGGGGTATAACACTGAAGCTTTCTTT	CASSIDTGYNTEAFF
TRBJ1-2	TRBV27	-	-	TGTGCCAGCAGTCCTTTGGGGGCAGGGAACTATGGCTACACCTTC	CASSPLGAGNYGYTF
TRBJ2-6	TRBV29-1	-	-	TGCAGCGCCCAGACAGTCTCTGGGGCCAACGTCCTGACTTTC	CSAQTVSGANVLTF
TRBJ1-6	TRBV11-2	-	-	TGTGCCAGCAGCTTGACAGATCGACCCCCAAATTCACCCCTCCACTTT	CASSLTDRPPNSPLHF
TRBJ2-3	TRBV7-2	-	-	TGTGCCAGCAGCTTAGTTGCGGATCTCACAGATACGCAGTATTTT	CASSLVADLTDTQYF
TRBJ1-6	TRBV19	-	TRBD1	TGTGCCAGTAGTCCCCCGGGACAGGGTATCTCACCCCTCCACTTT	CASSPPGQGISPLHF
TRBJ2-7	TRBV6-1	-	-	TGTGCCAGCAGTGAGGTGGGGGGAAGCTCCTACGAGCAGTACTTC	CASSEVGGSSYEQYF
TRBJ2-5	TRBV18	-	TRBD1	TGTGCCAGCTCACCACCGGGGACAGGGAGTGGAGAGACCCAGTACTTC	CASSPPGTGSGETQYF